Below, 9 T cell receptor beta chains from the same sample are listed, as sequenced in a study of blood T cell repertoires in COVID-19. Method: immunoSEQ multiplex PCR; TCRdb's copy keeps in-frame clones and lacks some. Of tens of thousands of clones detected, 87% appear once; the ten largest clones hold roughly 1.2%. The specimen sequenced was peripheral blood. These receptors all come from a human donor in a cohort sampled during active COVID-19.

The chain combines TRBV29-1 with TRBJ1-2, with TRBD1 identical over 12 bases. V dropped 4 bases and J dropped 8; count of bases not matched to a gene: 5. This CDR3 region has 13 residues. Germline-derived CDR1 and CDR2 are SQVTM and ANQGSEA. CDR3 residues: CSVGGQGASGYTF. For the CDR3, the DNA is TGCAGCGTTGGGGGACAGGGGGCGAGCGGCTACACCTTC.

The chain links TRBV5-1 to TRBJ1-6; 7 bases fit TRBD1. Germline CDR1 reads SGHRS; CDR2 reads YFSETQ. This CDR3 region has 15 residues. V gave up 0 bases and J gave up 6 bases; unmatched junction bases: 3. The CDR3 here is CASSLGRGLNSPLHF. The DNA for the CDR3 is TGCGCCAGCAGCTTGGGTAGGGGGCTTAATTCACCCCTCCACTTT.

The chain recombines TRBV5-1 with TRBJ1-1, with 7 bases identical to TRBD1. J lost 3 bases, V lost 4 bases, and 12 bases had no gene match. This CDR3 contains 16 residues. Germline-derived CDR1 and CDR2 are SGHRS and YFSETQ. CDR3: CASSNAPTGLDTEAFF. The CDR3 DNA is TGCGCCAGCAGCAACGCCCCGACAGGGCTGGACACTGAAGCTTTCTTT.

The chain carries TRBV7-3 and TRBJ2-4; 8 bases are shared with TRBD2. This CDR3 spans 16 amino acids. V shed 8 bases and J 3 bases; nucleotides not matched to a gene: 12. CDR1 is SGHTA, CDR2 FQGTGA, per germline. This CDR3 reads CASGSGGRTFKNIQYF. The CDR3 bases are TGTGCCAGCGGCTCGGGCGGGAGGACCTTCAAAAACATTCAGTACTTC.

The V and J genes are TRBV18 and TRBJ1-4; 9 bases are shared with TRBD1. This CDR3 region has 14 residues. The germline V gene encodes CDR1 KGHSH and CDR2 LQKENI. V was clipped by 6 bases and J by 8 bases; unmatched bases: 7. CDR3 region: CASSGGQGGEKLFF. CDR3 sequence (DNA): TGTGCCAGCTCCGGGGGACAGGGAGGCGAAAAACTGTTTTTT.

The chain is built from TRBV6-1 and TRBJ1-4; TRBD1 matches 7 bases. V shed 4 bases and J 0 bases; nucleotides not matched to a gene: 5. The germline gives CDR1 MNHNS, CDR2 SASEGT. The CDR3 totals 16 residues. The CDR3 DNA reads as TGTGCCAGCAGTGCCGCACAGGGGTCAACTAATGAAAAACTGTTTTTT. It is translated as CASSAAQGSTNEKLFF.

The chain couples TRBV5-1 to TRBJ2-5, with D possibly TRBD2 on 5 matching bases. Germline CDR1 is SGHRS and CDR2 is YFSETQ. V was cut by 5 bases and J by 5 bases, with 19 bases left in between. There are 15 residues in the CDR3. CDR3 sequence (DNA): TGCGCCAGCAGAGATAGCGTTCCAGTGGGGGAGACCCAGTACTTC. Protein sequence: CASRDSVPVGETQYF.

The gene calls are TRBV10-3 and TRBJ2-3; 7 bases fit TRBD1. V lost 7 bases and J lost 6; bases outside the gene matches: 13. There are 15 residues in the CDR3. Germline values: CDR1 ENHRY, CDR2 SYGVKD. This CDR3 is CAITHGRGPSDTQYF. Written as DNA, the CDR3 is TGTGCCATCACCCATGGTAGGGGGCCCTCGGATACGCAGTATTTT.

V usage is TRBV28 and J usage is TRBJ1-4; 9 positions agree with TRBD1. Germline CDR1 reads MDHEN; CDR2 reads SYDVKM. This CDR3 contains 16 residues. The V gene end was trimmed by 4 bases and the J gene end by 7 bases; junction bases not matched to a gene: 10. The chain's CDR3 is CASSSAGTGSFEKLFF. CDR3 nucleotides: TGTGCCAGCAGTTCAGCCGGGACAGGGTCGTTTGAAAAACTGTTTTTT.